This T cell receptor (beta chain) derives from a study of regulatory T cells in long-lasting Graves disease. Study summary: A definition of persistent Graves' disease required over 5 years of antithyroid drugs plus positive TSH receptor antibodies. General study findings and limits: With persistent disease, TRBV28, TRBJ1-2 and TRBJ2-5 were the favored segments. New patients shared some 980 public clonotypes, and persistent patients shared more, with 2,741. Limited samples may have lowered accuracy.

The TCR beta library used iRepertoire HTBI primers with Arm-PCR amplification of CDR3. TCRdb reanalysed the multiplex PCR reads using MiXCR and keeps one entry per CDR3 protein. The sample consists of under 500,000 distinct CDR3 sequences, around 21% of them appearing once. Details on this clonotype: Its antigen is unknown.

As to time point: persistent/refractory GD, antithyroid drugs over 5 years with positive TRAb. There was RNA extracted from PBMCs, and the TCR library was made from it. From germline, CDR1 is MDHEN and CDR2 SYDVKM. This CDR3 comprises 14 residues. After removal of 3 bases from V and 3 bases from J, the junction contained 2 bases not matched to a gene. Sequencing was performed on peripheral blood mononuclear cells (PBMCs), taken when the disease was refractory, from a patient treated with antithyroid drugs. This clonotype was sampled from a female donor with Graves disease. The V gene is TRBV28, the J gene TRBJ2-1, with 7 bases matching TRBD2. The CDR3 DNA follows: TGTGCCAGCAGTTTTGGCGGGGGCTACAATGAGCAGTTCTTC. Protein product: CASSFGGGYNEQFF.